In its sample, the clone carrying this TCR beta chain was seen a few times. Its antigen is currently unknown. Based on clinical symptoms, serum thyroxine and TRAb, thyroid ultrasound and orbital computed tomography, diagnoses were reached. Fresh peripheral blood, around 9.3 ml of it, supplied the PBMCs. This sample was taken from a study of T cells in Graves' hyperthyroidism and ophthalmopathy. Study results and caveats: Model predictions of ophthalmopathy came a median approximately 6.2 months before onset. Classification by a 13 V-J model distinguished ophthalmopathy from stable hyperthyroidism.

From RNA transcripts, TCR beta CDR3 regions were amplified. HTBI primers were used for first-round RT-PCR of the TCR CDR3. TCRdb reprocessed the multiplex PCR reads with MiXCR, giving one entry per CDR3 protein. The sample includes approximately 530,000 distinct CDR3 sequences, 15% to 20% of them seen just once. The J segment lost 7 bases and the V segment lost 5 bases, leaving 12 bases of the junction unmatched. CDR3 length: 16 amino acids. Germline V lookup: CDR1 SGHKS, CDR2 YYEKEE (reference sequence). V is TRBV5-5 and J is TRBJ2-1; 10 nucleotides agree with TRBD1. The receptor's source is a man in his forties or fifties with Graves' ophthalmopathy. Sequenced input: blood. The CDR3 spells CASSWQRGQGGNEQFF. The CDR3 nucleotides read TGTGCCAGCAGTTGGCAGAGAGGACAGGGGGGGAATGAGCAGTTCTTC.